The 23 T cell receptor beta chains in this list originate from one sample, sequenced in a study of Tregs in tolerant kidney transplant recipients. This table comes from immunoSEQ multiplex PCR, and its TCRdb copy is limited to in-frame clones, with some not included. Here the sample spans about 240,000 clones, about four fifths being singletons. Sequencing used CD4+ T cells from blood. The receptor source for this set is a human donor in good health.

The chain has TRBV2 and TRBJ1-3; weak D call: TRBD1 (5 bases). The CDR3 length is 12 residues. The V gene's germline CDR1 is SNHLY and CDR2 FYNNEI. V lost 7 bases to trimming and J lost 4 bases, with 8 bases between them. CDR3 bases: TGTGCCAGCAACCCAGGGGGAAACACCATATATTTT. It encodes CASNPGGNTIYF. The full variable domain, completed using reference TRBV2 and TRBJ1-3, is EPEVTQTPSHQVTQMGQEVILRCVPISNHLYFYWYRQILGQKVEFLVSFYNNEISEKSEIFDDQFSVERPDGSNFTLKIRSTKLEDSAMYFCASNPGGNTIYFGEGSWLTVV.

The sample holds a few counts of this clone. The CDR3, as DNA: TGCGCCAGCAGCCTCCTGGGTTGGTCTAGCGGGGGGCAAGAGACCCAGTACTTC. This encodes CASSLLGWSSGGQETQYF. The chain uses TRBV5-1 and TRBJ2-5; 11 bases fit TRBD2. This CDR3 region has 18 residues. Looked up from germline, CDR1 is SGHRS and CDR2 is YFSETQ. The junction had 13 bases not matched to a gene; V was cut back by 4 bases and J by 2 bases.

CDR3 sequence reads: CASSLDGAGTEAFF. Written as DNA, the CDR3 is TGTGCCAGCAGCTTGGACGGGGCGGGTACTGAAGCTTTCTTT. J is TRBJ1-1 and V is TRBV7-9; possible D gene TRBD1, 5 bases. Germline CDR1 reads SEHNR; CDR2 reads FQNEAQ (reference sequence). Trimming cost V 3 bases and J 5 bases, with 13 bases left between them. There are 14 residues in the CDR3.

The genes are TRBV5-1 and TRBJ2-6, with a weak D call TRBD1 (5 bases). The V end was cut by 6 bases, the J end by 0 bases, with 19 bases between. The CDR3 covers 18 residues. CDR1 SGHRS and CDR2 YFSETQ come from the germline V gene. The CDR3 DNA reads TGCGCCAGCATCCTTGGGGCGGACCCCAACTCTGGGGCCAACGTCCTGACTTTC. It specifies CASILGADPNSGANVLTF.

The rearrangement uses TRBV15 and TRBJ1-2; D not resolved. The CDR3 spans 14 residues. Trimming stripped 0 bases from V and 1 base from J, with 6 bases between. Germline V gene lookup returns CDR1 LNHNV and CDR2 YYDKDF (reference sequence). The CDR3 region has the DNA TGTGCCACCAGCAGAGAAGGCAGTAACTATGGCTACACCTTC. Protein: CATSREGSNYGYTF. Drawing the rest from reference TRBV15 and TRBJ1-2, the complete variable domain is DAMVIQNPRYQVTQFGKPVTLSCSQTLNHNVMYWYQQKSSQAPKLLFHYYDKDFNNEADTPDNFQSRRPNTSFCFLDIRSPGLGDTAMYLCATSREGSNYGYTFGSGTRLTVV.

The CDR3 reads CASTYRLGPATNEKLFF. CDR3 DNA sequence: TGTGCCAGCACCTACCGCTTGGGCCCTGCAACTAATGAAAAACTGTTTTTT. J is TRBJ1-4 and V is TRBV7-8, with D hard to call. V was shortened by 7 bases and J by 0 bases, with 18 bases between the two germline ends. Per germline, CDR1 SGHVS and CDR2 FQNEAQ. There are 17 residues in the CDR3.

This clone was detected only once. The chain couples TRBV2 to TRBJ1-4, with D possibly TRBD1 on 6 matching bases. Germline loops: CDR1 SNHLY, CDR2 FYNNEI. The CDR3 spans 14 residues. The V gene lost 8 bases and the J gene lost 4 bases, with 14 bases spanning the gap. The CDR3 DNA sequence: TGTGCCAGCTTTTCGGACAGCAATAATGAAAAACTGTTTTTT. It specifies CASFSDSNNEKLFF.

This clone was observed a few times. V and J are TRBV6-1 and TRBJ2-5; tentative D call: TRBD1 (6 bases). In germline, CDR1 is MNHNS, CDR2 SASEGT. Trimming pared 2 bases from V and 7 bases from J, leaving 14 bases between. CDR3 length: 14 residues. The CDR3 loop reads CASSETRRGLTQYF. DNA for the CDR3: TGTGCCAGCAGTGAAACGAGAAGGGGGTTGACCCAGTACTTC.

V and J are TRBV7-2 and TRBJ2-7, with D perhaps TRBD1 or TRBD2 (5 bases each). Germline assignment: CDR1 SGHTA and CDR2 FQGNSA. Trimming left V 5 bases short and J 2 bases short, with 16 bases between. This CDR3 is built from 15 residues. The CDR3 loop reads CASSRGRAETYEQYF. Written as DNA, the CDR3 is TGTGCCAGCAGCAGGGGACGCGCTGAGACCTACGAGCAGTACTTC.

CDR3 loop: CASSPHRLAGEFTDTQYF. As DNA, the CDR3 is TGTGCCAGCAGCCCTCACCGACTAGCGGGGGAGTTCACAGATACGCAGTATTTT. V and J are TRBV7-9 and TRBJ2-3; 12 nucleotides line up with TRBD2. From germline, CDR1 is SEHNR and CDR2 FQNEAQ (reference sequence). This CDR3 is 18 amino acids long. J was trimmed by 2 bases and V by 5 bases; bases with no gene match: 11.

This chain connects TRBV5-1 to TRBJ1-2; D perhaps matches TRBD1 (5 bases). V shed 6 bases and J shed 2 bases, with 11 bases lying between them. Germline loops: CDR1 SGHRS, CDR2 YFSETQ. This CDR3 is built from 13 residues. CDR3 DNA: TGCGCCAGCACCACAGGAGGAAACTATGGCTACACCTTC. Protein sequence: CASTTGGNYGYTF.

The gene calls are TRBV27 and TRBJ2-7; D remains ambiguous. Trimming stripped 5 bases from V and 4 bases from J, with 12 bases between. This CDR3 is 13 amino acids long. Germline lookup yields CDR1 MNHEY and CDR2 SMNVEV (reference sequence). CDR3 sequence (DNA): TGTGCCAGCAGTCCCCATCTATCTTACGAGCAGTACTTC. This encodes CASSPHLSYEQYF.

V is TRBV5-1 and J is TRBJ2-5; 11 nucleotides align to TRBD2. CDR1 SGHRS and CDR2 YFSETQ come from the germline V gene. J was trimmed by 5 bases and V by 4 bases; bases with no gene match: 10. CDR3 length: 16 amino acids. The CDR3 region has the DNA TGCGCCAGCAGCACGAATAGCGGGGGGGCCCGGGAGACCCAGTACTTC. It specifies CASSTNSGGARETQYF.

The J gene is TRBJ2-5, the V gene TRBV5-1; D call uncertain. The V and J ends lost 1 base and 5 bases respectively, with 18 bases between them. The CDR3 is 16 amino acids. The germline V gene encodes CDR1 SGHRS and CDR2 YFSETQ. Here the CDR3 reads CASSLNFPPAMETQYF. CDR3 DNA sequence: TGCGCCAGCAGCTTGAACTTCCCCCCGGCTATGGAGACCCAGTACTTC.

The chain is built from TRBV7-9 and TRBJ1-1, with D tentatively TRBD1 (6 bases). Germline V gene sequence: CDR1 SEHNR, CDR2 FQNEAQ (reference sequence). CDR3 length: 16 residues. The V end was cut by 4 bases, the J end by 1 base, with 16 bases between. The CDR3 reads CASSSRGRQANTEAFF. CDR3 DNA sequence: TGTGCCAGCAGCTCTAGGGGAAGACAGGCGAACACTGAAGCTTTCTTT.

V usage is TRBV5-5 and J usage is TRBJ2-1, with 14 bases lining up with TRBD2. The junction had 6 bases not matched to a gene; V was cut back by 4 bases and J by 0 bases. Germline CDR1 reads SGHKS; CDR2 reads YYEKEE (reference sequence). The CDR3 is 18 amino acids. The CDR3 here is CASSRGLAGESSYNEQFF. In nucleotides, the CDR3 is TGTGCCAGCAGCCGGGGACTAGCGGGGGAAAGCTCCTACAATGAGCAGTTCTTC. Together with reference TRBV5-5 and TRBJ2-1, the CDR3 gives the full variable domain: DAGVTQSPTHLIKTRGQQVTLRCSPISGHKSVSWYQQVLGQGPQFIFQYYEKEERGRGNFPDRFSARQFPNYSSELNVNALLLGDSALYLCASSRGLAGESSYNEQFFGPGTRLTVL.

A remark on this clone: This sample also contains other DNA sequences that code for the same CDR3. The CDR3 loop is CSARGNTEAFF. The CDR3 nucleotides read TGCAGTGCTAGGGGAAACACTGAAGCTTTCTTT. The rearrangement uses TRBV20-1 and TRBJ1-1; D remains unclear. The V gene lost 3 bases and the J gene lost 2 bases, with 4 bases spanning the gap. Per the germline V gene, CDR1 is DFQATT and CDR2 is SNEGSKA (reference sequence). This CDR3 has 11 amino acids.

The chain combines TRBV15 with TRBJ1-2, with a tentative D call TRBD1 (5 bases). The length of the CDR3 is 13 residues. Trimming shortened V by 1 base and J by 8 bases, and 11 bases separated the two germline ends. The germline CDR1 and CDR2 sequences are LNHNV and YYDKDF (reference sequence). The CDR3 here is CATSRGSGWGYTF. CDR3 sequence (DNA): TGTGCCACCAGCAGAGGGTCAGGGTGGGGCTACACCTTC. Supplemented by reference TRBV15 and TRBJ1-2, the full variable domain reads DAMVIQNPRYQVTQFGKPVTLSCSQTLNHNVMYWYQQKSSQAPKLLFHYYDKDFNNEADTPDNFQSRRPNTSFCFLDIRSPGLGDTAMYLCATSRGSGWGYTFGSGTRLTVV.

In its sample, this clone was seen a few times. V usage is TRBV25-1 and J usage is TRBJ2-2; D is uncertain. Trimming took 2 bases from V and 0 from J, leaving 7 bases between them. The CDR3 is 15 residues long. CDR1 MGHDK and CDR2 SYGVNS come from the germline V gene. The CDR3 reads CASSEQVANTGELFF. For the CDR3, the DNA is TGTGCCAGCAGTGAACAGGTGGCGAACACCGGGGAGCTGTTTTTT.

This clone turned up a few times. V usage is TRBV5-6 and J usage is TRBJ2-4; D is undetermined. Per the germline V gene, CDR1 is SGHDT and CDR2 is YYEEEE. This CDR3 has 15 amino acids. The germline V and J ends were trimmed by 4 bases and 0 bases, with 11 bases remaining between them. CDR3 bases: TGTGCCAGCAGCCCACCACAGTTAGCCAAAAACATTCAGTACTTC. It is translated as CASSPPQLAKNIQYF.

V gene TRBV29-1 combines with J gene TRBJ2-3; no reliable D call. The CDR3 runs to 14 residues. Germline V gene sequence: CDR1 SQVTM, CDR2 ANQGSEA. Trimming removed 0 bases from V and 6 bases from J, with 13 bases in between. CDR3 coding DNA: TGCAGCGTTGAAGACAGGCCTTCCCCCGATACGCAGTATTTT. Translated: CSVEDRPSPDTQYF.

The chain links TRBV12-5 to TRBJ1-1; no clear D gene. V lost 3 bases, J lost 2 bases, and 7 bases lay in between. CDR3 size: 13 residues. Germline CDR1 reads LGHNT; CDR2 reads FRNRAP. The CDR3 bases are TGTGCTAGTGGTTTTGACATCAACACTGAAGCTTTCTTT. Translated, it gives CASGFDINTEAFF.

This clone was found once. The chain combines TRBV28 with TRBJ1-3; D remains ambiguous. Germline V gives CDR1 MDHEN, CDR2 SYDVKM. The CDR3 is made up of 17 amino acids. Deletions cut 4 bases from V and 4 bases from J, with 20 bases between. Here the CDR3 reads CASSSLGRPGRGNTIYF. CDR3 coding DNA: TGTGCCAGCAGTTCCCTGGGAAGGCCAGGCCGAGGAAACACCATATATTTT.